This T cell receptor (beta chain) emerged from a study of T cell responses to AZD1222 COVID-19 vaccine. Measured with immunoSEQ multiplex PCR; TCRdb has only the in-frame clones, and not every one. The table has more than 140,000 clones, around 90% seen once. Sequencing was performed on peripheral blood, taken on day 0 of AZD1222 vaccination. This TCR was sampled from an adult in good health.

The CDR3 DNA reads as TGTGCCAGCAGCTTCCACAGGGGCGCTAAGAACACTGAAGCTTTCTTT. It yields the protein CASSFHRGAKNTEAFF. The V gene is TRBV5-5, the J gene TRBJ1-1; 7 bases match TRBD1. The CDR3 is 16 amino acids. CDR1 is SGHKS, CDR2 YYEKEE, per germline (reference sequence). J lost 1 base, V lost 2 bases, and 8 bases had no gene match.